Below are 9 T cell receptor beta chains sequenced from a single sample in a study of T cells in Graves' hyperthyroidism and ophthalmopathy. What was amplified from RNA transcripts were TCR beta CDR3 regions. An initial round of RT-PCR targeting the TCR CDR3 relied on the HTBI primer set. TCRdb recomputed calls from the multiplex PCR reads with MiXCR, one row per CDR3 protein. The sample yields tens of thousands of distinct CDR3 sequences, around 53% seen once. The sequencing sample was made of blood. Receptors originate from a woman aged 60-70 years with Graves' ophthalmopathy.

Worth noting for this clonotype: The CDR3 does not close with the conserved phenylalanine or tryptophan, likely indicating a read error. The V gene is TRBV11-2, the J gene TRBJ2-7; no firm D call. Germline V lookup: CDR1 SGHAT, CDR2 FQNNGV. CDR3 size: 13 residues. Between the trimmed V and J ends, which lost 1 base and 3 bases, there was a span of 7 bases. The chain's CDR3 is CASSLGVSYEQYL. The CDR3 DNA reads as TGTGCCAGCAGCTTAGGAGTTAGCTACGAGCAGTACCTC.

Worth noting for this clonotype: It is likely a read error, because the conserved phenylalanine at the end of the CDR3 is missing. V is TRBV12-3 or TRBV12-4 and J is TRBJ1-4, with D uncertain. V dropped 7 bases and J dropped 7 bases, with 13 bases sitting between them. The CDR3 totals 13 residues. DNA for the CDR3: TGTGCCAGCAAGTTGGGATGGACTGAAAAACTGTTTTCT. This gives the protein CASKLGWTEKLFS.

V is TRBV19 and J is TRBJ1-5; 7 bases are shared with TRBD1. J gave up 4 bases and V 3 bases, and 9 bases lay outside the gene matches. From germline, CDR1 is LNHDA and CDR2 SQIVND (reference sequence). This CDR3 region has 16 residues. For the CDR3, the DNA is TGTGCCAGTAGTATTGCCGGCGGGACAGCTAATCAGCCCCAGCATTTT. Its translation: CASSIAGGTANQPQHF.

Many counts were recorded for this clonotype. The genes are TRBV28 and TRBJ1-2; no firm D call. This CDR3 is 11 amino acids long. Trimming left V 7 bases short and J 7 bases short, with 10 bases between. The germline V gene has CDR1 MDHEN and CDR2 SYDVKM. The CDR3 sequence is CASTRDRGYTF. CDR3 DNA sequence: TGTGCCAGCACTAGGGATCGTGGCTACACCTTC.

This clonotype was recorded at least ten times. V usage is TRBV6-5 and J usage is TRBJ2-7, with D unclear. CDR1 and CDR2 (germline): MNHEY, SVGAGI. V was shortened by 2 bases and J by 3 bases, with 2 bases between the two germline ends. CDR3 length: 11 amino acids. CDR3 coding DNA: TGTGCCAGCAGTTACGACTACGAGCAGTACTTC. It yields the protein CASSYDYEQYF.

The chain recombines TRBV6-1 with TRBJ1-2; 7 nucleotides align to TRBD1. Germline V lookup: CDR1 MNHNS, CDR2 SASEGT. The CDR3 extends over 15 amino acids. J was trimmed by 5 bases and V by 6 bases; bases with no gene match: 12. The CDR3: CASRIGTASTYGYTF. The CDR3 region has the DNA TGTGCCAGCAGAATTGGGACAGCGTCGACTTATGGCTACACCTTC.

The CDR3 spells CASSQDASSYEQYF. The CDR3 DNA follows: TGCGCCAGCAGCCAGGACGCCTCATCCTACGAGCAGTACTTC. The V gene is TRBV5-1, the J gene TRBJ2-7; D gene unclear. This CDR3 comprises 14 residues. V lost 4 bases and J 1 base, leaving 12 bases between the germline ends. The germline CDR1 and CDR2 sequences are SGHRS and YFSETQ.

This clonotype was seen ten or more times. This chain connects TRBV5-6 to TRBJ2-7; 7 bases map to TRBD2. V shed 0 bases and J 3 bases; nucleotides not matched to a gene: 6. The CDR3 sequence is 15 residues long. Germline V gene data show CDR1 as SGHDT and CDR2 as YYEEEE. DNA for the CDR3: TGTGCCAGCAGCTTGGGTGGGGGGGGGAGCTACGAGCAGTACTTC. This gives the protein CASSLGGGGSYEQYF.

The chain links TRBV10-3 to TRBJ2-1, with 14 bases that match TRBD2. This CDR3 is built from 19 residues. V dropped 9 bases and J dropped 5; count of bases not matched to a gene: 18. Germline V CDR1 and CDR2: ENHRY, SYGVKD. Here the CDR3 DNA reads TGTGCCATGACGGGACTAGCGGGAGTTAGTTGTACATCCCACAATGAGCAGTTCTTC. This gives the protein CAMTGLAGVSCTSHNEQFF.